Sequencing of this TCR beta chain was carried out in a study of blood T cell repertoires in COVID-19. Study details: PBMCs, B-cell-depleted T cells, or T cells were the source of the cDNA or gDNA that made up the material.

Profiled with immunoSEQ multiplex PCR; TCRdb holds only in-frame clones, not every one. The repertoire includes approximately 72,000 clones, around nine tenths of them detected once, and about an eighth sits in the top ten. The CDR3 has 16 amino acids. The V gene lost 2 bases and the J gene lost 0 bases, with 11 bases spanning the gap. Per the germline V gene, CDR1 is SGHAT and CDR2 is FQNNGV. This receptor was obtained from a woman aged 60-70 years with acute or convalescent COVID-19. The material sequenced was peripheral blood. J is TRBJ1-3 and V is TRBV11-2; D is unclear. The CDR3 nucleotides read TGTGCCAGCAGCTTAAACGGTGCGGGCTCTGGAAACACCATATATTTT. Translated, it gives CASSLNGAGSGNTIYF.